The TCR beta chain described here comes from a study of cytomegalovirus exposure and HLA in healthy donors. As for the study in general: Earlier work reported roughly 120 million unique TCR beta sequences from about 190 million T cells.

Study results and limitations: High specificity and sensitivity for cytomegalovirus status were reported for the classifier. Later work found that TCR association rates differed between HLA loci; DRB1 had the most and HLA-C the fewest.

V shed 4 bases and J shed 4 bases, with 17 bases lying between them. In germline, CDR1 is GTSNPN, CDR2 SVGIG (reference sequence). This CDR3 region has 15 residues. Amplification used 60 Vbeta primers and 13 Jbeta primers. Clones were read by immunoSEQ multiplex PCR, and TCRdb kept only the in-frame ones, dropping some. The sample holds 63,000 or so clones, 80% seen once. In regard to this clone: Its target is not known.

The chain joins TRBV30 to TRBJ1-5, with D maybe TRBD1 (6 bases). The specimen sequenced was PBMCs. The TCR sequence derives from a woman in her 30s in good health and CMV-seronegative. CDR3 amino acids: CAWTSDGTPNQPQHF. CDR3 bases: TGTGCCTGGACCTCCGACGGGACACCTAATCAGCCCCAGCATTTT.